The clone carrying this T cell receptor (beta chain) has more than one count but fewer than ten. Its matching antigen is unknown. This record belongs to a study of T cell repertoires in cytomegalovirus infection. Study as a whole: HLA-C-restricted CMV epitopes, recently identified, and well-studied HLA-B-restricted ones were used by the study. Through public TCR beta signatures, both CMV infection and matching HLA type were indicated. Findings and caveats of the study: Dominating the ex vivo response were TCR beta clonotypes that were CMV-specific and HLA-C-restricted. Carriage of CMV together with the relevant HLA was identifiable through cumulative public TCR beta family frequency.

The CDR3 consists of 12 residues. Germline CDR1 reads SEHNR; CDR2 reads FQNEAQ (reference sequence). With 3 bases removed from V and 2 bases from J, the gap between germline ends came to 5 bases. From the reads, TCRdb called clonotypes with MiXCR, one entry per CDR3 protein. The table shows around 770,000 distinct CDR3 sequences, with approximately 32% occurring only once. This TCR came from a human donor in good health (CMV status not recorded). Some clones in this sample may be carry-over from other donors' samples. The rearrangement links TRBV7-9 to TRBJ2-7; no clear D gene. The input for sequencing was cultured CD8+ T cells from PBMCs, taken from culture after CMV antigen stimulation. CDR3 nucleotide sequence: TGTGCCAGCAGCTTGCAACCCTACGAGCAGTACTTC. This codes for CASSLQPYEQYF.